The 26 T cell receptor beta chains given below trace back to one sample, sequenced in a study of blood T cell repertoires in COVID-19. Clones were read by immunoSEQ multiplex PCR, and TCRdb kept only the in-frame ones, dropping some. This table holds around 80,000 clones, more than 65% found once. The sequenced sample was peripheral blood. The receptor set was obtained from a woman of 80 years or more with active or convalescent COVID-19.

In the case of this clone: At the DNA level, this CDR3 is encoded by other sequences in the same sample as well. This chain links TRBV20-1 with TRBJ1-2; possibly TRBD1 for D (6 bases). The CDR3 totals 12 residues. Deletions cut 3 bases from V and 4 bases from J, with 9 bases between. Germline CDR1 is DFQATT and CDR2 is SNEGSKA (reference sequence). CDR3: CSASRGAYGYTF. Here the CDR3 DNA reads TGCAGTGCTAGTCGGGGGGCCTATGGCTACACCTTC.

The J gene is TRBJ1-2, the V gene TRBV30; TRBD1 matches 7 bases. The length of the CDR3 is 16 residues. With 3 bases clipped from V and 8 bases from J, the junction kept 18 bases outside the gene matches. Looked up from germline, CDR1 is GTSNPN and CDR2 is SVGIG (reference sequence). The CDR3 loop is CAWSFPRGTGAGGYTF. The CDR3 DNA reads as TGTGCCTGGAGCTTCCCCAGGGGCACAGGGGCGGGAGGCTACACCTTC.

The chain's CDR3 is CASSLGGLGPQHF. In nucleotides, the CDR3 is TGTGCCAGCAGTTTAGGAGGTCTGGGGCCCCAGCATTTT. The chain joins TRBV12-3 or TRBV12-4 to TRBJ1-5, with unresolved D. CDR3 size: 13 residues. Trimming stripped 1 base from V and 9 bases from J, with 10 bases between.

In DNA, the CDR3 is TGTGCCATCAGTTCCGGTGAAAAACTGTTTTTT. This encodes CAISSGEKLFF. This chain links TRBV10-3 with TRBJ1-4; D is undetermined. This CDR3 is built from 11 residues. Between the trimmed V and J ends, which lost 5 bases and 7 bases, there was a span of 5 bases. The germline V gene has CDR1 ENHRY and CDR2 SYGVKD.

This clone was observed a single time. The V and J genes are TRBV6-5 and TRBJ2-5, with 9 positions matching TRBD2. The CDR3 runs to 13 residues. Germline V gene sequence: CDR1 MNHEY, CDR2 SVGAGI. Losses at the gene ends were 7 bases for V and 3 bases for J; bases not matched to a gene: 3. CDR3 nucleotide sequence: TGTGCCAGCACAGTAGCGGGGGAAGAGACCCAGTACTTC. Amino acids: CASTVAGEETQYF.

Only a few counts were recorded for this clone. The chain joins TRBV20-1 to TRBJ1-1; D gene uncertain. V dropped 0 bases and J dropped 13 bases, with 6 bases sitting between them. Germline V gene sequence: CDR1 DFQATT, CDR2 SNEGSKA (reference sequence). The CDR3 is 9 amino acids. The CDR3 reads CSARDPVFF. The CDR3 DNA reads TGCAGTGCTAGAGACCCCGTTTTCTTT.

J is TRBJ2-4 and V is TRBV11-2, with 7 bases identical to TRBD1. The length of the CDR3 is 16 residues. CDR1 SGHAT and CDR2 FQNNGV come from the germline V gene. Losses at the gene ends were 2 bases for V and 6 bases for J; bases not matched to a gene: 10. CDR3 region: CASSLTDDRAGNIQYF. The CDR3, as DNA: TGTGCCAGCAGCTTAACTGACGACAGGGCGGGAAACATTCAGTACTTC.

The chain carries TRBV27 and TRBJ2-5; 11 positions match TRBD2. Unmatched junction bases numbered 1, after V lost 2 bases and J lost 5 bases. Germline CDR1 reads MNHEY; CDR2 reads SMNVEV (reference sequence). CDR3 size: 14 residues. The DNA of the CDR3 is TGTGCCAGCAGTTTAGGGACTAGCGGCGAGACCCAGTACTTC. It specifies CASSLGTSGETQYF.

Only one count was recorded for this clone. The genes are TRBV5-1 and TRBJ2-4, with D perhaps TRBD1 (7 bases). The CDR3 runs 14 residues. The germline V gene has CDR1 SGHRS and CDR2 YFSETQ. Trimming took 5 bases from V and 2 from J, leaving 11 bases between them. Here the CDR3 reads CASSAGGTKNIQYF. The DNA for the CDR3 is TGCGCCAGCAGTGCAGGGGGGACCAAAAACATTCAGTACTTC.

V gene TRBV29-1 combines with J gene TRBJ2-3; D might be TRBD2 (5 bases). Trimming took off 4 bases at V and 9 bases at J, with 14 bases between the two ends. The CDR3 consists of 12 residues. Germline CDR1 reads SQVTM; CDR2 reads ANQGSEA. The CDR3 DNA sequence: TGCAGCGTTGTAGTGGGGAGAGGAACGCAGTATTTT. Translated: CSVVVGRGTQYF.

The V call is TRBV5-1, the J call TRBJ1-3, with a tentative D call TRBD1 (6 bases). CDR3 length equals 15 residues. V lost 5 bases, J lost 0 bases, and 12 bases lay in between. The germline V gene encodes CDR1 SGHRS and CDR2 YFSETQ. CDR3 coding DNA: TGCGCCAGCAGTCCGACAGGCGGCTCTGGAAACACCATATATTTT. Protein product: CASSPTGGSGNTIYF.

This sequence joins TRBV3-1 (or the pseudogene TRBV3-2) and TRBJ2-2; D is possibly TRBD1 (5 bases). V was trimmed by 0 bases and J by 6 bases, leaving 14 bases between them. The CDR3 has 16 residues. In germline, CDR1 is LGHDT, CDR2 YNNKEL (reference sequence). CDR3 sequence (DNA): TGTGCCAGCAGCCAAGATACTCAGGGCAGGGCCGGGGAGCTGTTTTTT. It specifies CASSQDTQGRAGELFF.

This chain links TRBV5-6 with TRBJ1-1; a possible D gene is TRBD1 (5 bases). The germline V and J ends were trimmed by 4 bases and 1 base, with 11 bases remaining between them. The CDR3 is 14 amino acids. Germline CDR1 reads SGHDT; CDR2 reads YYEEEE. The CDR3 DNA follows: TGTGCCAGCAGCCACGGACAAGCGAACACTGAAGCTTTCTTT. This translates into CASSHGQANTEAFF. Full variable domain (outside the CDR3, taken from reference TRBV5-6 and TRBJ1-1): DAGVTQSPTHLIKTRGQQVTLRCSPKSGHDTVSWYQQALGQGPQFIFQYYEEEERQRGNFPDRFSGHQFPNYSSELNVNALLLGDSALYLCASSHGQANTEAFFGQGTRLTVV.

V usage is TRBV6-5 and J usage is TRBJ1-3; a possible D gene is TRBD1 (5 bases). The CDR3 sequence is 15 residues long. Looked up from germline, CDR1 is MNHEY and CDR2 is SVGAGI. V lost 7 bases and J lost 0, with 13 bases in between. For the CDR3, the DNA is TGTGCCAGCACCCTGACAGAAATCTCTGGAAACACCATATATTTT. This sequence encodes CASTLTEISGNTIYF.

This clone appeared a single time. This chain links TRBV11-2 with TRBJ1-3; D gene ambiguous. V was shortened by 3 bases and J by 3 bases, with 15 bases between the two germline ends. The germline CDR1 and CDR2 sequences are SGHAT and FQNNGV. The CDR3 consists of 16 residues. The CDR3 here is CASSFSSSAGGNTIYF. The CDR3 coding sequence is TGTGCCAGCAGCTTTAGTTCTAGTGCGGGTGGAAACACCATATATTTT.

The J gene is TRBJ1-5, the V gene TRBV23-1; D unclear. TRBV23-1 is flagged as an ORF with uncertain function. V lost 6 bases, J lost 3 bases, and 12 bases lay in between. This CDR3 is built from 14 residues. CDR3 protein: CASSREGFNQPQHF. For the CDR3, the DNA is TGCGCCAGCAGCCGGGAGGGATTCAATCAGCCCCAGCATTTT.

This chain uses TRBV7-9 with TRBJ2-1; 10 bases map to TRBD1. Germline CDR1 and CDR2: SEHNR and FQNEAQ (reference sequence). The CDR3 covers 17 residues. With 5 bases clipped from V and 7 bases from J, the junction kept 14 bases outside the gene matches. This CDR3 reads CASSLRRDRGYANEQFF. The CDR3 DNA sequence: TGTGCCAGCAGCCTTAGACGGGACAGGGGATATGCAAATGAGCAGTTCTTC.

This clone was recorded a few times. This chain uses TRBV19 with TRBJ1-5, with D possibly matching TRBD1 (6 bases). Trimming left V 3 bases short and J 6 bases short, with 30 bases between. This CDR3 is built from 20 residues. The germline V gene has CDR1 LNHDA and CDR2 SQIVND (reference sequence). The DNA of the CDR3 is TGTGCCAGTAGTATTCTAACCGGACAGCGGCCCCAGGCCGCTAGTCAGCCCCAGCATTTT. It yields the protein CASSILTGQRPQAASQPQHF.

The CDR3 reads CASSSSGTANTEAFF. In DNA, the CDR3 is TGTGCCAGCAGCTCTTCCGGGACAGCGAACACTGAAGCTTTCTTT. The J gene is TRBJ1-1, the V gene TRBV7-3; 7 nucleotides match TRBD1. The length of the CDR3 is 15 residues. Losses at the gene ends were 4 bases for V and 1 base for J; bases not matched to a gene: 6. The germline V gene has CDR1 SGHTA and CDR2 FQGTGA.

The chain couples TRBV6-1 to TRBJ1-6; 8 bases map to TRBD1. The germline V gene has CDR1 MNHNS and CDR2 SASEGT. The CDR3 has 17 residues. The J segment lost 7 bases and the V segment lost 4 bases, leaving 12 bases of the junction unmatched. CDR3 in DNA: TGTGCCAGCAGTGCACCAGTAGCTCAGGGGGCGAATTCACCCCTCCACTTT. Protein product: CASSAPVAQGANSPLHF.

The chain joins TRBV18 to TRBJ2-5; perhaps TRBD2 as D (6 bases). Germline CDR1 is KGHSH and CDR2 is LQKENI. The CDR3 is 13 residues long. V was shortened by 6 bases and J by 1 base, with 9 bases between the two germline ends. Here the CDR3 DNA reads TGTGCCAGCTCCAGGGACTTCCAAGAGACCCAGTACTTC. This translates into CASSRDFQETQYF.

This clone was seen just once. The gene calls are TRBV5-4 and TRBJ1-2, with 9 nucleotides matching TRBD1. Germline CDR1 SGHNT, CDR2 YYREEE (reference sequence). This CDR3 comprises 19 residues. J gave up 4 bases and V 3 bases, and 19 bases lay outside the gene matches. CDR3 amino acids: CASSSPRNSPGQGGYGYTF. CDR3 coding DNA: TGTGCCAGCAGCTCCCCAAGAAACTCTCCGGGACAGGGAGGCTATGGCTACACCTTC.

The V call is TRBV10-3, the J call TRBJ2-1; D may be TRBD2 (5 bases). CDR3 length: 12 amino acids. The V gene's germline CDR1 is ENHRY and CDR2 SYGVKD. The V end was cut by 0 bases, the J end by 10 bases, with 7 bases between. The CDR3 bases are TGTGCCATCAGTGAGTCAAGCGGCGAGCAGTTCTTC. Its translation: CAISESSGEQFF.

The chain uses TRBV6-5 and TRBJ1-5, with 7 bases matching TRBD1. The CDR3 extends over 15 amino acids. V shed 6 bases, J shed 2 bases, and the junction held 7 bases outside the gene matches. Germline values: CDR1 MNHEY, CDR2 SVGAGI. CDR3 sequence: CASRLAGGGNQPQHF. The DNA of the CDR3 is TGTGCCAGCAGGCTGGCAGGGGGAGGCAATCAGCCCCAGCATTTT.

The CDR3 loop is CATSDPRTGFFSPLHF. The CDR3 nucleotides read TGTGCCACCAGTGATCCGCGGACAGGGTTTTTCTCACCCCTCCACTTT. The chain employs TRBV24-1 and TRBJ1-6, with TRBD1 matching 8 bases. Germline V CDR1 and CDR2: KGHDR, SFDVKD. The CDR3 is 16 residues long. The J segment lost 10 bases and the V segment lost 3 bases, leaving 10 bases of the junction unmatched.

The V gene is TRBV3-1 (or the pseudogene TRBV3-2), the J gene TRBJ2-3; D gene uncertain. Germline CDR1 reads LGHDT; CDR2 reads YNNKEL (reference sequence). The V and J ends lost 4 bases and 1 base respectively, with 6 bases between them. This CDR3 spans 13 amino acids. Here the CDR3 reads CASSPRGTDTQYF. DNA for the CDR3: TGTGCCAGCAGCCCACGAGGCACAGATACGCAGTATTTT.